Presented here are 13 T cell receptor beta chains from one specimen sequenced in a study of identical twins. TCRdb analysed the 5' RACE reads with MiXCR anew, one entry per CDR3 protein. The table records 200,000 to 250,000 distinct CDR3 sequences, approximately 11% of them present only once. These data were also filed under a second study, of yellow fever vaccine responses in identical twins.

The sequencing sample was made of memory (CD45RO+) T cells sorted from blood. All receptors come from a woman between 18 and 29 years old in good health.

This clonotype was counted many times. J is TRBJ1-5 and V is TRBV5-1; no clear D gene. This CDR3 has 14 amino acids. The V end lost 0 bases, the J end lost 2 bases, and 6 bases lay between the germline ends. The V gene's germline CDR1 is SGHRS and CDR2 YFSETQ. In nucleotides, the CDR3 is TGCGCCAGCAGCTTGGATGGGGGCAATCAGCCCCAGCATTTT. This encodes CASSLDGGNQPQHF.

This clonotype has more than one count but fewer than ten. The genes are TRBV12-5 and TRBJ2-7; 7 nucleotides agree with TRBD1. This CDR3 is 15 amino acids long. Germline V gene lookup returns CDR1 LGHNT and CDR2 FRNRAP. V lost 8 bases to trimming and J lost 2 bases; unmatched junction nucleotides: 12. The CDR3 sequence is CASSGGRRSTYEQYF. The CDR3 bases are TGTGCTAGTTCAGGGGGAAGACGGAGCACCTACGAGCAGTACTTC.

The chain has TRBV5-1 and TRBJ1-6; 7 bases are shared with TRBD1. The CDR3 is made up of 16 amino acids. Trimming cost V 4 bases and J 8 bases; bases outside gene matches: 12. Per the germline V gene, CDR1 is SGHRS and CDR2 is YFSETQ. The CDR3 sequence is CASSPGRSTGDSPLHF. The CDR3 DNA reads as TGCGCCAGCAGCCCTGGCCGGAGTACAGGGGATTCACCCCTCCACTTT.

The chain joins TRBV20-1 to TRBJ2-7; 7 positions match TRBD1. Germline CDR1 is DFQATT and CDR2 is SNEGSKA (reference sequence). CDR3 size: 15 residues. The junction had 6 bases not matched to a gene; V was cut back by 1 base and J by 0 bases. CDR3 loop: CSARVRDRVSYEQYF. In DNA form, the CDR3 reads TGCAGTGCTAGAGTGCGAGACAGGGTCTCCTACGAGCAGTACTTC.

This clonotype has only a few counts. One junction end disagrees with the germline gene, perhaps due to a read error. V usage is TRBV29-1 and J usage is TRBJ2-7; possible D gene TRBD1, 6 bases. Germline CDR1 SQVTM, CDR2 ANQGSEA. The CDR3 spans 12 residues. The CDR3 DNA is TGCAGCGTTGTCAGGGGCTCCGACGAGCAGTACTTC. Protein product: CSVVRGSDEQYF.

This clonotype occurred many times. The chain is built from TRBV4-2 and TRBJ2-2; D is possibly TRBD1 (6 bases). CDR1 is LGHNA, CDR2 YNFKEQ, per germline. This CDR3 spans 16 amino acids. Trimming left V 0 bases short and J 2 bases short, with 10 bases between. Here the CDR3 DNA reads TGTGCCAGCAGCCAAGAGTGGGACAAAAACACCGGGGAGCTGTTTTTT. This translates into CASSQEWDKNTGELFF.

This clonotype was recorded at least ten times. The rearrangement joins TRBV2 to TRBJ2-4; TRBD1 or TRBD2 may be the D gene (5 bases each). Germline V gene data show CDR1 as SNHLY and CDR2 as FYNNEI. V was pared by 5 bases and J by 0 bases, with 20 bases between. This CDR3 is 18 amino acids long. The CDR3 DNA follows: TGTGCCAGCAGTCCTGTCTCTGCCGGGACCCTAGCCAAAAACATTCAGTACTTC. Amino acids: CASSPVSAGTLAKNIQYF.

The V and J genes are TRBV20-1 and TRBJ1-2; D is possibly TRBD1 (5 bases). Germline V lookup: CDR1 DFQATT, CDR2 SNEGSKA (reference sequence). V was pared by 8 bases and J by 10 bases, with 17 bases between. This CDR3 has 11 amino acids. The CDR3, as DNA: TGCAGTAGGAGGACATCTCGCGCCTACACCTTC. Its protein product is CSRRTSRAYTF.

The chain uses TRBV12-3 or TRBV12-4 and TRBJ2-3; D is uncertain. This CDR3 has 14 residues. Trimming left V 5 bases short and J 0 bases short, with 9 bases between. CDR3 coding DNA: TGTGCCAGCAGTAATGGGGTTAGCACAGATACGCAGTATTTT. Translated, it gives CASSNGVSTDTQYF.

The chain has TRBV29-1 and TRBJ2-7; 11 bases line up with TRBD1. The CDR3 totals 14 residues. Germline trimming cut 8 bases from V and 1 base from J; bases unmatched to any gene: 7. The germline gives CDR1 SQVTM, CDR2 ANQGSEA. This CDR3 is CSTGTGGSSYEQYF. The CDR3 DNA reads TGCAGCACTGGGACAGGGGGGTCTTCCTACGAGCAGTACTTC.

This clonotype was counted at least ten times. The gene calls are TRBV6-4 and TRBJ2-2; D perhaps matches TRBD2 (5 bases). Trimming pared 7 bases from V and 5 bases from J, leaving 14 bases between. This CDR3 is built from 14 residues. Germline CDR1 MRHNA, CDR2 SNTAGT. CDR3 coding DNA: TGTGCCAGCACTCCAAGAGGAGGAACCGGGGAGCTGTTTTTT. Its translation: CASTPRGGTGELFF.

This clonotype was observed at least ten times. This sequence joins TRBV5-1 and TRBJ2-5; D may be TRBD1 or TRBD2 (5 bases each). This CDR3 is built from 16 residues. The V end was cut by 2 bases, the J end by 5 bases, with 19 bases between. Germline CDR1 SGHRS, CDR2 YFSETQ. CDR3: CASSFRDGRPPETQYF. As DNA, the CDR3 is TGCGCCAGCAGCTTCCGGGACGGCAGACCACCGGAGACCCAGTACTTC.

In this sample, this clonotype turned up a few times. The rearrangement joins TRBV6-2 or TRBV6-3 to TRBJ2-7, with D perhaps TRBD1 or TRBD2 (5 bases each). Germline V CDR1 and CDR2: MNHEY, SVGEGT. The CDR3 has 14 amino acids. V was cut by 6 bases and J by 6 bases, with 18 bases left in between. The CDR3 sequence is CASRDYPGPLEQYF. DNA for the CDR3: TGTGCCAGCAGAGACTACCCAGGGCCTCTCGAGCAGTACTTC.